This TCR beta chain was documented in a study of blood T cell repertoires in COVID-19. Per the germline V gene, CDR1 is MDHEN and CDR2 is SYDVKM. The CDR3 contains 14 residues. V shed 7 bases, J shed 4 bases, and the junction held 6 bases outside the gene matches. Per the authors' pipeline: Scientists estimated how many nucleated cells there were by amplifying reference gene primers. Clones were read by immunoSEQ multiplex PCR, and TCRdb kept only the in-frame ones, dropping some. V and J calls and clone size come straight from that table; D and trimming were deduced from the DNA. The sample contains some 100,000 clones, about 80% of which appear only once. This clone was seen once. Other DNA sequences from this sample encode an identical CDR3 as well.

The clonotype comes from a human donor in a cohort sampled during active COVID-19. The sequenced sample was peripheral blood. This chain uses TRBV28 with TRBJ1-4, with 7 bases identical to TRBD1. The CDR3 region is CASTLTGVNEKLFF. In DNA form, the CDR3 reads TGTGCCAGCACCCTTACAGGGGTTAATGAAAAACTGTTTTTT.